The 29 T cell receptor beta chains in this list originate from one sample, sequenced in a study of blood T cell repertoires in COVID-19. Method: immunoSEQ multiplex PCR; TCRdb's copy keeps in-frame clones and lacks some. In the table there are 290,000 or so clones, roughly 86% of which are singletons. The sample taken for sequencing was PBMCs or T cells enriched from blood (not recorded which). The receptors stem from a young woman who had recovered from COVID-19.

This chain links TRBV6-5 with TRBJ1-2; D is unresolved. Germline CDR1 reads MNHEY; CDR2 reads SVGAGI. CDR3 size: 13 residues. With 5 bases removed from V and 8 bases from J, the gap between germline ends came to 15 bases. Here the CDR3 reads CASSPRPGSGYTF. CDR3 sequence (DNA): TGTGCCAGCAGTCCGCGACCCGGGAGCGGCTACACCTTC.

The V and J genes are TRBV9 and TRBJ2-2; D is undetermined. Trimming left V 4 bases short and J 3 bases short, with 13 bases between. Looked up from germline, CDR1 is SGDLS and CDR2 is YYNGEE. The CDR3 spans 15 residues. This chain's CDR3 is CASSSRGGYTGELFF. The CDR3 coding sequence is TGTGCCAGCAGCTCACGAGGCGGTTACACCGGGGAGCTGTTTTTT.

The chain couples TRBV28 to TRBJ2-1; D is unresolved. Germline V gene sequence: CDR1 MDHEN, CDR2 SYDVKM. Trimming took 6 bases from V and 6 from J, leaving 6 bases between them. The CDR3 runs 11 residues. The CDR3 loop reads CASRAVNEQFF. Here the CDR3 DNA reads TGTGCCAGCAGGGCGGTCAATGAGCAGTTCTTC.

This clone was detected once. This rearrangement joins TRBV27 to TRBJ1-1; D possibly corresponds to TRBD1 (5 bases). The CDR3 has 13 amino acids. The V end was cut by 7 bases, the J end by 4 bases, with 13 bases between. Looked up from germline, CDR1 is MNHEY and CDR2 is SMNVEV (reference sequence). This chain's CDR3 is CASTPGGSTEAFF. CDR3 in DNA: TGTGCCAGCACCCCGGGGGGGAGCACTGAAGCTTTCTTT.

The gene calls are TRBV7-2 and TRBJ2-7; no definite D call. The CDR3 is 13 amino acids. Germline V gene lookup returns CDR1 SGHTA and CDR2 FQGNSA. V was trimmed by 5 bases and J by 7 bases, leaving 15 bases between them. The CDR3 nucleotides read TGTGCCAGCAGCCTAGACCGGGTTAGAGAGCAGTACTTC. Translating gives CASSLDRVREQYF.

V and J are TRBV6-5 and TRBJ1-2, with 8 bases that match TRBD1. V lost 2 bases and J lost 4; bases outside the gene matches: 3. The CDR3 spans 14 residues. CDR1 and CDR2 from the germline V gene are MNHEY and SVGAGI. The CDR3 sequence is CASSYVGQGYGYTF. DNA of the CDR3: TGTGCCAGCAGTTACGTTGGACAGGGCTATGGCTACACCTTC.

This chain links TRBV10-2 with TRBJ1-2; TRBD1 agrees at 9 bases. This CDR3 comprises 14 residues. Losses at the gene ends were 5 bases for V and 6 bases for J; bases not matched to a gene: 7. In germline, CDR1 is WSHSY, CDR2 SAAADI. Here the CDR3 DNA reads TGCGCCAGCAGTTTTACGAGGACAGGGGATGGCTACACCTTC. The encoded protein is CASSFTRTGDGYTF.

This chain uses TRBV13 with TRBJ1-6, with TRBD1 matching over 10 bases. V trimming: 7 bases; J trimming: 8 bases; junction bases outside the gene matches: 8. Germline loops: CDR1 PRHDT, CDR2 FYEKMQ (reference sequence). The CDR3 contains 15 residues. This CDR3 reads CASTDRGRVYSPLHF. CDR3 DNA sequence: TGTGCCAGCACTGACAGGGGGCGAGTATATTCACCCCTCCACTTT.

The chain is built from TRBV5-6 and TRBJ1-1; tentative D call: TRBD1 (5 bases). Trimming pared 2 bases from V and 3 bases from J, leaving 11 bases between. Germline loops: CDR1 SGHDT, CDR2 YYEEEE. The CDR3 extends over 14 amino acids. CDR3 sequence: CASSFQGAYTEAFF. CDR3 nucleotide sequence: TGTGCCAGCAGCTTTCAAGGGGCCTACACTGAAGCTTTCTTT. Full variable domain (outside the CDR3, taken from reference TRBV5-6 and TRBJ1-1): DAGVTQSPTHLIKTRGQQVTLRCSPKSGHDTVSWYQQALGQGPQFIFQYYEEEERQRGNFPDRFSGHQFPNYSSELNVNALLLGDSALYLCASSFQGAYTEAFFGQGTRLTVV.

The J gene is TRBJ2-1, the V gene TRBV20-1; TRBD2 is a possible D gene (8 bases). Trimming took off 3 bases at V and 10 bases at J, with 22 bases between the two ends. CDR1 DFQATT and CDR2 SNEGSKA come from the germline V gene (reference sequence). The CDR3 covers 15 residues. CDR3 in amino acids: CSASLEGALAGEQFF. For the CDR3, the DNA is TGCAGTGCTAGTCTGGAGGGGGCCTTAGCGGGAGAGCAGTTCTTC.

This sequence joins TRBV2 and TRBJ2-3, with D possibly being TRBD1 (6 bases). With 6 bases removed from V and 2 bases from J, the gap between germline ends came to 9 bases. CDR1 and CDR2 from the germline V gene are SNHLY and FYNNEI. The CDR3 consists of 13 residues. The CDR3 reads CASRQGSTDTQYF. The CDR3 DNA reads as TGTGCCAGCAGGCAGGGGTCCACAGATACGCAGTATTTT.

This chain links TRBV29-1 with TRBJ1-6; 7 bases are a match to TRBD1. From germline, CDR1 is SQVTM and CDR2 ANQGSEA. The length of the CDR3 is 14 residues. V lost 6 bases to trimming and J lost 6 bases; unmatched junction nucleotides: 8. The CDR3 protein is CSVRQGPSNSPLHF. CDR3 in DNA: TGCAGCGTACGACAGGGACCTAGTAATTCACCCCTCCACTTT.

This chain uses TRBV5-1 with TRBJ2-1, with a weak D call TRBD2 (5 bases). This CDR3 has 17 amino acids. Per germline, CDR1 SGHRS and CDR2 YFSETQ. V lost 0 bases, J lost 4 bases, and 17 bases lay in between. CDR3 amino acids: CASSLGLAGPRYNEQFF. CDR3 nucleotide sequence: TGCGCCAGCAGCTTGGGGTTGGCGGGCCCCAGATACAATGAGCAGTTCTTC.

The chain employs TRBV18 and TRBJ2-7; maybe TRBD2 (6 bases). Trimming left V 2 bases short and J 2 bases short, with 13 bases between. CDR3 length: 15 residues. The germline gives CDR1 KGHSH, CDR2 LQKENI. The CDR3 reads CASSPRWEVTYEQYF. In DNA, the CDR3 is TGTGCCAGCTCACCAAGGTGGGAGGTCACCTACGAGCAGTACTTC.

The chain is built from TRBV30 and TRBJ2-1; 11 nucleotides line up with TRBD2. Germline CDR1 GTSNPN, CDR2 SVGIG (reference sequence). There are 15 residues in the CDR3. J lost 4 bases, V lost 0 bases, and 2 bases had no gene match. In DNA, the CDR3 is TGTGCCTGGAGTGTACTAGCGGGAGAGTACAATGAGCAGTTCTTC. Translation gives CAWSVLAGEYNEQFF.

This clone was recorded once. This chain joins TRBV5-4 and TRBJ2-1; perhaps TRBD2 as D (5 bases). The ends were cut back, 0 bases at V and 0 bases at J, with 7 bases in the middle. The CDR3 has 15 residues. The germline CDR1 and CDR2 sequences are SGHNT and YYREEE (reference sequence). The CDR3 loop reads CASSLDGSSYNEQFF. CDR3 coding DNA: TGTGCCAGCAGCTTGGATGGGAGCTCCTACAATGAGCAGTTCTTC.

The chain's CDR3 is CAPRGRGTGELFF. CDR3 nucleotide sequence: TGTGCCCCTCGAGGGAGAGGGACCGGGGAGCTGTTTTTT. The V gene is TRBV19, the J gene TRBJ2-2, with a tentative D call TRBD2 (5 bases). Per the germline V gene, CDR1 is LNHDA and CDR2 is SQIVND (reference sequence). The CDR3 contains 13 residues. Trimming pared 11 bases from V and 5 bases from J, leaving 15 bases between.

V gene TRBV3-1 (or the pseudogene TRBV3-2) combines with J gene TRBJ2-3; TRBD2 matches 10 bases. The CDR3 is 15 residues long. The V gene end was trimmed by 6 bases and the J gene end by 3 bases; junction bases not matched to a gene: 6. The germline CDR1 and CDR2 sequences are LGHDT and YNNKEL (reference sequence). CDR3 DNA: TGTGCCAGCAGTCTAGCGGGAGAGGTTACAGATACGCAGTATTTT. Translation: CASSLAGEVTDTQYF.

This chain joins TRBV27 and TRBJ2-6; D uncertain. Germline V gives CDR1 MNHEY, CDR2 SMNVEV (reference sequence). The V end lost 9 bases, the J end lost 1 base, and 7 bases lay between the germline ends. This CDR3 is 13 amino acids long. DNA of the CDR3: TGTGCCAGTCAATTGTCTGGGGCCAACGTCCTGACTTTC. Translation gives CASQLSGANVLTF.

The V call is TRBV19, the J call TRBJ1-1; maybe TRBD1 (5 bases). The CDR3 totals 15 residues. Trimming pared 7 bases from V and 2 bases from J, leaving 17 bases between. The germline gives CDR1 LNHDA, CDR2 SQIVND (reference sequence). The CDR3 nucleotides read TGTGCCAGTATCCCTAATATGGGGGGTAACACTGAAGCTTTCTTT. The encoded protein is CASIPNMGGNTEAFF.

This clone has more than one count but fewer than ten. The V and J genes are TRBV5-6 and TRBJ2-3; 11 bases map to TRBD2. Germline trimming cut 2 bases from V and 0 bases from J; bases unmatched to any gene: 5. The CDR3 contains 17 residues. Germline CDR1 reads SGHDT; CDR2 reads YYEEEE. CDR3 amino acids: CASSFRTSGGSTDTQYF. CDR3 nucleotide sequence: TGTGCCAGCAGCTTTAGAACTAGCGGGGGAAGCACAGATACGCAGTATTTT. The full variable domain, completed using reference TRBV5-6 and TRBJ2-3, is DAGVTQSPTHLIKTRGQQVTLRCSPKSGHDTVSWYQQALGQGPQFIFQYYEEEERQRGNFPDRFSGHQFPNYSSELNVNALLLGDSALYLCASSFRTSGGSTDTQYFGPGTRLTVL.

This clone was counted once. The chain has TRBV7-3 and TRBJ2-1; 7 bases are a match to TRBD1. CDR1 is SGHTA, CDR2 FQGTGA, per germline. The CDR3 covers 15 residues. The ends lost 2 bases at V and 2 bases at J; junction bases unmatched: 3. The CDR3 DNA reads TGTGCCAGCAGCTTACTTACAGGGGCCTACAATGAGCAGTTCTTC. Translating it yields CASSLLTGAYNEQFF.

The chain couples TRBV2 to TRBJ2-1; perhaps TRBD1 as D (6 bases). The germline V gene encodes CDR1 SNHLY and CDR2 FYNNEI. Trimming took 3 bases from V and 0 from J, leaving 9 bases between them. The CDR3 is made up of 15 amino acids. The CDR3 region has the DNA TGTGCCAGCAGTGAGGACAGAATCTCCTACAATGAGCAGTTCTTC. Residues: CASSEDRISYNEQFF.

The rearrangement links TRBV19 to TRBJ2-4; D gene uncertain. The ends were cut back, 3 bases at V and 0 bases at J, with 21 bases in the middle. This CDR3 spans 19 amino acids. Germline CDR1 LNHDA, CDR2 SQIVND (reference sequence). CDR3 region: CASSMALVSERLAKNIQYF. CDR3 bases: TGTGCCAGTAGTATGGCGCTCGTCAGCGAGAGACTAGCCAAAAACATTCAGTACTTC.

The chain employs TRBV7-8 and TRBJ1-3, with D uncertain. This CDR3 comprises 14 residues. Germline CDR1 is SGHVS and CDR2 is FQNEAQ. With 1 base removed from V and 1 base from J, the gap between germline ends came to 5 bases. The DNA for the CDR3 is TGTGCCAGCAGCTTAGGCGGGTCTGGAAACACCATATATTTT. As protein: CASSLGGSGNTIYF.

This chain links TRBV5-1 with TRBJ2-1, with TRBD2 identical over 11 bases. CDR1 SGHRS and CDR2 YFSETQ come from the germline V gene. This CDR3 is 15 amino acids long. The ends lost 4 bases at V and 4 bases at J; junction bases unmatched: 4. CDR3: CASSALAGGYNEQFF. CDR3 coding DNA: TGCGCCAGCAGCGCCCTAGCGGGGGGATACAATGAGCAGTTCTTC. Variable domain in full (rest from reference TRBV5-1 and TRBJ2-1): KAGVTQTPRYLIKTRGQQVTLSCSPISGHRSVSWYQQTPGQGLQFLFEYFSETQRNKGNFPGRFSGRQFSNSRSEMNVSTLELGDSALYLCASSALAGGYNEQFFGPGTRLTVL.

The chain recombines TRBV20-1 with TRBJ1-4, with D unclear. The CDR3 has 11 residues. CDR1 is DFQATT, CDR2 SNEGSKA, per germline (reference sequence). CDR3: CSVEEDEKLFF. CDR3 nucleotides: TGCAGCGTCGAGGAGGATGAAAAACTGTTTTTT.

The rearrangement links TRBV7-8 to TRBJ1-5; no reliable D call. Germline V CDR1 and CDR2: SGHVS, FQNEAQ. V was shortened by 1 base and J by 3 bases, with 10 bases between the two germline ends. There are 15 residues in the CDR3. CDR3 sequence (DNA): TGTGCCAGCAGCTTAGAAATGGGCGTCAATCAGCCCCAGCATTTT. Its protein product is CASSLEMGVNQPQHF.

The chain has TRBV9 and TRBJ2-7, with D hard to call. The CDR3 has 13 amino acids. V lost 0 bases and J lost 0, with 4 bases in between. CDR1 SGDLS and CDR2 YYNGEE come from the germline V gene. The CDR3, as DNA: TGTGCCAGCAGCGTAGGCGTCTCCTACGAGCAGTACTTC. It yields the protein CASSVGVSYEQYF.